The 4 T cell receptor beta chains below come from one sample, sequenced in a study of T cell responses to AZD1222 COVID-19 vaccine. Clones were read by immunoSEQ multiplex PCR, and TCRdb kept only the in-frame ones, dropping some. The ten most abundant clones cover approximately 2% of a sample with some 150,000 clones. What was sequenced was peripheral blood. Receptor source: an adult in good health.

The chain is built from TRBV4-3 and TRBJ1-2; 10 bases align to TRBD1. The V and J ends lost 4 bases and 2 bases, in that order; junction bases with no gene match: 7. This CDR3 contains 16 residues. Germline V gene sequence: CDR1 LGHNA, CDR2 YSLEER. In DNA form, the CDR3 reads TGCGCCAGCAGCCGGGACAGGGGTTTTCCAAACTATGGCTACACCTTC. It is translated as CASSRDRGFPNYGYTF.

The CDR3 nucleotides read TGTGCCAGCAGCTTGGAGACATCCTCTGGGGCTTTCTTT. It encodes CASSLETSSGAFF. The genes are TRBV5-4 and TRBJ1-1, with D hard to call. Looked up from germline, CDR1 is SGHNT and CDR2 is YYREEE (reference sequence). V lost 0 bases and J lost 11, with 14 bases in between. The CDR3 extends over 13 amino acids. The whole variable domain, remainder taken from reference TRBV5-4 and TRBJ1-1, is ETGVTQSPTHLIKTRGQQVTLRCSSQSGHNTVSWYQQALGQGPQFIFQYYREEENGRGNFPPRFSGLQFPNYSSELNVNALELDDSALYLCASSLETSSGAFFGQGTRLTVV.

With regard to this clone: The same CDR3 also results from other DNA sequences found in this sample. This chain links TRBV7-8 with TRBJ2-7; D unresolved. The CDR3 is 11 residues long. Germline V gives CDR1 SGHVS, CDR2 FQNEAQ. V dropped 5 bases and J dropped 2 bases, with 4 bases sitting between them. The CDR3: CASSPAYEQYF. The DNA of the CDR3 is TGTGCCAGCAGCCCAGCCTACGAGCAGTACTTC.

This chain connects TRBV9 to TRBJ1-1; D not certain. The V end was cut by 0 bases, the J end by 11 bases, with 11 bases between. CDR1 is SGDLS, CDR2 YYNGEE, per germline. This CDR3 has 12 amino acids. Here the CDR3 reads CASSVASGPAFF. DNA of the CDR3: TGTGCCAGCAGCGTAGCTTCAGGACCGGCTTTCTTT.